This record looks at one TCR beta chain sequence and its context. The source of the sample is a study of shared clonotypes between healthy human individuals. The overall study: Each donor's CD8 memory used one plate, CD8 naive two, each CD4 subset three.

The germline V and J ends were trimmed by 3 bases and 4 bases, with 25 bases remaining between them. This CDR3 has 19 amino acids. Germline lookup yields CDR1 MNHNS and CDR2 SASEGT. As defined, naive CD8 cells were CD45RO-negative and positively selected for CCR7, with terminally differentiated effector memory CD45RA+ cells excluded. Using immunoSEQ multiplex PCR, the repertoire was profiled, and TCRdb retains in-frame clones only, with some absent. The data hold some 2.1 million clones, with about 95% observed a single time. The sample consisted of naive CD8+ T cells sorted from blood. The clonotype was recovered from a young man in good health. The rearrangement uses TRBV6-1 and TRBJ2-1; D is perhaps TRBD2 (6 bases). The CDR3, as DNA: TGTGCCAGCAGTGATCTCCCTGAACTAGCACCCCCAGGATACAATGAGCAGTTCTTC. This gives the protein CASSDLPELAPPGYNEQFF.